The 6 T cell receptor beta chains in this list originate from one sample, sequenced in a study of post-analysis software for immune sequencing data. Study observations and caveats: Controls had lower frequencies than patients of four or five TRBV segments, which included TRBV5-6, TRBV5-1 and TRBV20-1.

Unique-molecular-identifier-tagged TCR beta cDNA libraries were used. TCRdb analysed the PCR reads with MiXCR anew, one entry per CDR3 protein. The table lists 350,000 to 450,000 distinct CDR3 sequences, approximately 42% of them singletons, with around 8% in the top ten. Antigens for these TCRs are unknown. Specimen: blood. The receptors originated from a girl aged 2 to 10 with multiple sclerosis.

This clonotype was detected only a few times. The chain employs TRBV3-1 and TRBJ2-3; 7 bases match TRBD1. The trim removed 4 bases at V and 6 bases at J, leaving 7 bases unmatched. This CDR3 spans 14 amino acids. The germline V gene encodes CDR1 LGHDT and CDR2 YNNKEL (reference sequence). Here the CDR3 reads CASSRRDRADTQYF. The CDR3 DNA reads TGTGCCAGCAGCCGTAGAGACAGGGCTGATACGCAGTATTTT.

Judged by abundance, this clonotype is medium-sized (0.01 to 0.1%). V is TRBV5-6 and J is TRBJ1-1; D ambiguous. The V gene's germline CDR1 is SGHDT and CDR2 YYEEEE. The CDR3 totals 13 residues. Trimming pared 4 bases from V and 1 base from J, leaving 8 bases between. In DNA form, the CDR3 reads TGTGCCAGCAGCCCGGACTCGAACACTGAAGCTTTCTTT. It codes for CASSPDSNTEAFF.

V is TRBV28 and J is TRBJ1-1; D possibly corresponds to TRBD1 (5 bases). V lost 6 bases to trimming and J lost 2 bases, with 13 bases between them. The V gene's germline CDR1 is MDHEN and CDR2 SYDVKM. CDR3 length: 14 residues. CDR3: CASSPETDNTEAFF. The CDR3, as DNA: TGTGCCAGCAGCCCTGAGACAGACAACACTGAAGCTTTCTTT.

This clonotype turned up a few times. V gene TRBV7-9 combines with J gene TRBJ2-7, with TRBD2 matching over 7 bases. Germline V gene lookup returns CDR1 SEHNR and CDR2 FQNEAQ (reference sequence). The CDR3 loop spans 15 amino acids. Trimming cost V 5 bases and J 5 bases; bases outside gene matches: 12. This chain's CDR3 is CASSGGLGVWNEQYF. CDR3 DNA sequence: TGTGCCAGCAGCGGTGGACTAGGAGTATGGAACGAGCAGTACTTC.

The V gene is TRBV12-3 or TRBV12-4, the J gene TRBJ2-7; tentatively, D is TRBD1 (5 bases). CDR3 length equals 17 residues. V was pared by 1 base and J by 5 bases, with 21 bases between. The chain's CDR3 is CASSLDARQPPRDEQYF. CDR3 DNA: TGTGCCAGCAGTTTAGACGCCCGACAGCCGCCTAGGGACGAGCAGTACTTC.

CDR3 DNA: TGCAGTGCTCAGACAGGTTTATACGAGCAGTACTTC. Protein product: CSAQTGLYEQYF. The gene calls are TRBV20-1 and TRBJ2-7; D may be TRBD1 (6 bases). From germline, CDR1 is DFQATT and CDR2 SNEGSKA (reference sequence). Trimming removed 5 bases at V and 4 bases at J, with 12 bases between. There are 12 residues in the CDR3.